The T cell receptor (beta chain) described here comes from a study of high-grade serous ovarian cancer treatment subgroups. Assay used: immunoSEQ multiplex PCR; TCRdb lists only in-frame clones, some missing. Here the sample spans some 40,000 clones, roughly three quarters being singletons. Tumor samples were taken before definitive surgery or chemotherapy. This clone was seen only a few times. The V end was cut by 4 bases, the J end by 5 bases, with 14 bases between. CDR3 length: 15 residues. Germline loops: CDR1 MNHEY, CDR2 SVGAGI. Specimen: tumor tissue. This chain joins TRBV6-5 and TRBJ2-2; D might be TRBD2 (5 bases). The sequence was collected from a human donor with high-grade serous ovarian cancer. The CDR3 DNA sequence: TGTGCCAGCAGTTTCTCGCCAGCGGATACCGGGGAGCTGTTTTTT. Protein sequence: CASSFSPADTGELFF.